This T cell receptor (beta chain) was identified during a study of T cell clonality in common variable immunodeficiency. Study-wide results and limits: Links between repertoire features and CVID complications were heterogeneity-limited. In common variable immunodeficiency, TCR beta chains reportedly carried fewer deletions and N-nucleotide insertions.

This clone appeared many times. Its matching antigen is unknown. The sequenced fragment ends 3 residues before the CDR3 boundary, so the rest is inferred from the germline J gene. Here immunoSEQ multiplex PCR was the method, and the copy in TCRdb shows in-frame clones only, minus some. This sample carries about 26,000 clones, none of them present only once. CDR3 length equals 13 residues. V lost 6 bases and J lost 1; bases outside the gene matches: 0. Input material: peripheral blood mononuclear cells. The chain is built from TRBV12-3 or TRBV12-4 and TRBJ2-3; 8 nucleotides match TRBD2. The TCR originated in a human donor with common variable immunodeficiency. CDR3 DNA (partial): TGTGCCAGCAGGCGGGGGGGCACAGATACG. Translation: CASRRGGTDT. The whole CDR3 sequence is CASRRGGTDTQYF.